This T cell receptor beta chain derives from a study of shared clonotypes between healthy human individuals. CDR3 length: 19 amino acids. Trimming cost V 6 bases and J 2 bases, with 26 bases left between them. CDR1 is MDHEN and CDR2 is SYDVKM in the germline V gene. Concerning this clone itself: Other DNA sequences from this sample encode an identical CDR3 as well.

Generated by immunoSEQ multiplex PCR, the TCRdb table keeps only in-frame clones and is missing some. This sample yields millions of clones, of which roughly nine tenths are seen a single time; 0.11% to 0.15% belongs to the top ten. The chain employs TRBV28 and TRBJ1-5; D remains unclear. Material for sequencing was naive CD4+ T cells sorted from blood. Stated subset: CD45RA+ positively selected. The source is a man between 18 and 29 years old in good health. The CDR3 protein is CASSNFPGTAGQGNQPQHF. DNA of the CDR3: TGTGCCAGCAGCAACTTCCCGGGAACAGCCGGTCAGGGCAATCAGCCCCAGCATTTT.